This TCR beta chain was identified in a study of cytomegalovirus exposure and HLA in healthy donors. Study information: Ancestry clustering placed around four fifths of a few hundred genotyped donors in the Caucasian-associated cluster.

To note about this clone: Its antigen is still unknown.

The PCR ran on 60 Vbeta and 13 Jbeta primers. TCRdb's copy holds only in-frame clones and misses some; the assay was immunoSEQ multiplex PCR. The data show 150,000 to 200,000 clones, with over 70% seen just once and roughly 1.5% held by the top ten. Study-wide findings and caveats: Later analysis suggested most CMV-associated TCR beta chains were HLA-restricted.

This CDR3 is built from 14 residues. The germline gives CDR1 SGHAT, CDR2 FQNNGV. V was trimmed by 3 bases and J by 0 bases, leaving 9 bases between them. The chain has TRBV11-2 and TRBJ2-7; D possibly corresponds to TRBD2 (5 bases). This TCR came from a woman aged 25 to 45 in good health and CMV-seronegative. The specimen sequenced was PBMCs. The CDR3 spells CASSLTGNSYEQYF. The CDR3 DNA sequence: TGTGCCAGCAGCTTGACCGGGAACTCCTACGAGCAGTACTTC.